This entry lists 10 T cell receptor beta chains sequenced from one sample in a study of spatial heterogeneity in lung cancer. Study results and caveats: It was found that expanded intratumoral alpha and beta TCR counts tracked tumor mutation counts.

No antigen is known for these receptors. TCRdb reprocessed the 5' RACE reads with MiXCR, giving one entry per CDR3 protein. The sample includes 2,000 to 2,500 distinct CDR3 sequences, roughly 5% of them seen just once. As to time point: sample taken at primary tumor resection. This specimen was lung tumor tissue, taken at surgery. These receptors all stem from a male donor with early-stage non-small cell lung cancer.

The chain is built from TRBV7-9 and TRBJ2-1; D not certain. Trimming pared 5 bases from V and 4 bases from J, leaving 9 bases between. This CDR3 comprises 13 residues. Germline V CDR1 and CDR2: SEHNR, FQNEAQ (reference sequence). The CDR3 DNA sequence: TGTGCCAGCAGCCCATCAACGTACAATGAGCAGTTCTTC. Translated: CASSPSTYNEQFF. The full variable domain, with the rest looked up from reference TRBV7-9 and TRBJ2-1, is DTGVSQNPRHKITKRGQNVTFRCDPISEHNRLYWYRQTLGQGPEFLTYFQNEAQLEKSRLLSDRFSAERPKGSFSTLEIQRTEQGDSAMYLCASSPSTYNEQFFGPGTRLTVL.

By sample share, this clonotype is medium-sized. This chain connects TRBV20-1 to TRBJ1-2, with TRBD1 matching 10 bases. The V gene's germline CDR1 is DFQATT and CDR2 SNEGSKA (reference sequence). CDR3 length: 15 amino acids. The J segment lost 0 bases and the V segment lost 5 bases, leaving 6 bases of the junction unmatched. The chain's CDR3 is CSAFLTGGSNYGYTF. The DNA of the CDR3 is TGCAGTGCTTTTCTGACAGGGGGCTCTAACTATGGCTACACCTTC.

This clonotype is categorized as medium-sized. The chain employs TRBV27 and TRBJ2-7, with 11 bases identical to TRBD2. The CDR3 consists of 16 residues. CDR1 and CDR2 (germline): MNHEY, SMNVEV (reference sequence). The J segment lost 4 bases and the V segment lost 3 bases, leaving 8 bases of the junction unmatched. As DNA, the CDR3 is TGTGCCAGCAGTTTTTACGGACTAGCGGGTGGGTACGAGCAGTACTTC. Its protein is CASSFYGLAGGYEQYF.

This clonotype is labeled medium-sized (0.01 to 0.1%). J is TRBJ1-2 and V is TRBV7-9; TRBD1 is a possible D gene (5 bases). The length of the CDR3 is 13 residues. Between the trimmed V and J ends, which lost 2 bases and 4 bases, there was a span of 8 bases. Per the germline V gene, CDR1 is SEHNR and CDR2 is FQNEAQ (reference sequence). The CDR3 DNA sequence: TGTGCCAGCAGCTTACGGGACGGCTATGGCTACACCTTC. It specifies CASSLRDGYGYTF.

This clonotype was observed many times. CDR3 DNA sequence: TGTGCCATCAGTACGCTAGCGGGAGTCGGGTCCGGGGAGCTGTTTTTT. It encodes CAISTLAGVGSGELFF. The chain uses TRBV10-3 and TRBJ2-2, with TRBD2 identical over 10 bases. V shed 5 bases, J shed 6 bases, and the junction held 9 bases outside the gene matches. The CDR3 is 16 amino acids. The V gene's germline CDR1 is ENHRY and CDR2 SYGVKD.

The chain couples TRBV12-3 or TRBV12-4 to TRBJ2-3; no firm D call. CDR3 length: 14 amino acids. Between the trimmed V and J ends, which lost 6 bases and 0 bases, there was a span of 10 bases. CDR3 sequence: CASSLRRSTDTQYF. CDR3 in DNA: TGTGCCAGCAGCCTGAGGAGAAGCACAGATACGCAGTATTTT.

By share of the sample, this clonotype is medium-sized. The chain recombines TRBV6-1 with TRBJ2-1; 12 bases are shared with TRBD2. Germline assignment: CDR1 MNHNS and CDR2 SASEGT. This CDR3 contains 15 residues. V shed 7 bases, J shed 7 bases, and the junction held 8 bases outside the gene matches. Here the CDR3 reads CASNLAGGGKNEQFF. The CDR3 DNA reads TGTGCCAGCAACCTAGCGGGAGGGGGGAAGAATGAGCAGTTCTTC.

This clonotype is classed as medium-sized. The rearrangement links TRBV11-2 to TRBJ2-1; possible D gene TRBD2, 5 bases. The CDR3 covers 13 residues. The V end was cut by 8 bases, the J end by 1 base, with 9 bases between. Germline V gene lookup returns CDR1 SGHAT and CDR2 FQNNGV. CDR3 DNA sequence: TGTGCCAGCGGAGGTGGATCCTACAATGAGCAGTTCTTC. As protein: CASGGGSYNEQFF. The whole variable domain, filled in from reference TRBV11-2 and TRBJ2-1, reads EAGVAQSPRYKIIEKRQSVAFWCNPISGHATLYWYQQILGQGPKLLIQFQNNGVVDDSQLPKDRFSAERLKGVDSTLKIQPAKLEDSAVYLCASGGGSYNEQFFGPGTRLTVL.

Within the sample, this clonotype is medium-sized. The rearrangement joins TRBV7-3 to TRBJ2-5, with 7 bases lining up with TRBD2. With V trimmed by 5 bases and J by 5 bases, 8 bases remained unmatched. The CDR3 has 14 residues. Looked up from germline, CDR1 is SGHTA and CDR2 is FQGTGA. The CDR3 spells CASSPGGQRETQYF. The CDR3 region has the DNA TGTGCCAGCAGCCCGGGAGGCCAGAGGGAGACCCAGTACTTC.

This clonotype counts as medium-sized. The chain uses TRBV11-2 and TRBJ1-6; D is unresolved. CDR1 is SGHAT, CDR2 FQNNGV, per germline. This CDR3 comprises 16 residues. The germline V and J ends were trimmed by 2 bases and 7 bases, with 15 bases remaining between them. The CDR3 coding sequence is TGTGCCAGCAGCTTACTCTCAGATGTGAGGAATTCACCCCTCCACTTT. Translation gives CASSLLSDVRNSPLHF.